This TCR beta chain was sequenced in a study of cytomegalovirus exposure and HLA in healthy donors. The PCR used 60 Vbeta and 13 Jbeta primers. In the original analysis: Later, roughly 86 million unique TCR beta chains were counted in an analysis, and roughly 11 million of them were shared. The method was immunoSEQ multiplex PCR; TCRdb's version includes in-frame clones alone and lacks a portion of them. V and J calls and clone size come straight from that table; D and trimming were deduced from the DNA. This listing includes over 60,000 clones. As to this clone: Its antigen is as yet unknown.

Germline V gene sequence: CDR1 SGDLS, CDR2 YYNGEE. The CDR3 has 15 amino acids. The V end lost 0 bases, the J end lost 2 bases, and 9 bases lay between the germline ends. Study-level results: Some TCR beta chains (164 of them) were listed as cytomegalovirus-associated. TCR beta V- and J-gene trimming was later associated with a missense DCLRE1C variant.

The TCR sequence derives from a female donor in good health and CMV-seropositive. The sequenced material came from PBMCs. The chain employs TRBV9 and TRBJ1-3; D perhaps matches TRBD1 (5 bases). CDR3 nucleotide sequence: TGTGCCAGCAGCGTAGCGGCAGGGACTGGAAACACCATATATTTT. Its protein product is CASSVAAGTGNTIYF.